This T cell receptor beta chain was sequenced for a study of blood T cell repertoires in COVID-19. Sequencing used immunoSEQ multiplex PCR; TCRdb keeps in-frame clones, though not all of them. The sample shows nearly 350,000 clones, about 90% of them seen only once. With 1 base removed from V and 9 bases from J, the gap between germline ends came to 16 bases. This CDR3 has 14 residues. The V gene's germline CDR1 is GTSNPN and CDR2 SVGIG (reference sequence). The sequence came from a woman aged 18-29 years who had recovered from COVID-19. Specimen: peripheral blood. The chain couples TRBV30 to TRBJ2-1, with D tentatively TRBD2 (5 bases). CDR3 coding DNA: TGTGCCTGGAGTGGCGGCTCTGAAGAGGGTGAGCAGTTCTTC. It encodes CAWSGGSEEGEQFF.